The T cell receptor (beta chain) under discussion was sequenced for a study of neoadjuvant anti-PD-1 for oral cavity cancer. Study-level information: Most patients had three to four biweekly doses of 3 mg/kg nivolumab before resection. Around day 43, patients without progression received a fourth nivolumab dose before surgery. Overall study findings and caveats: Treg/Th17 ratio rose with pretreatment blood and fell with post-treatment tumor TCRbeta clonality.

The data were produced by immunoSEQ multiplex PCR, yet TCRdb's version contains in-frame clones alone and is incomplete. The table shows more than 12,000 clones, with 40% occurring only once. Germline V gene data show CDR1 as LGHNA and CDR2 as YSLEER. The germline V and J ends were trimmed by 2 bases and 6 bases, with 13 bases remaining between them. The CDR3 is 14 amino acids. Of note for this clone: Its antigen is as yet unknown.

The time point: after neoadjuvant nivolumab, at surgical resection. Sequenced material: tumor tissue, taken after nivolumab (anti-PD-1) treatment. This TCR derives from a person aged 35-79 years with oral cavity squamous cell carcinoma. The V call is TRBV4-3, the J call TRBJ1-1; weak D call: TRBD1 (5 bases). The CDR3 DNA reads TGCGCCAGCAGCCAACCTACCCGGGGGTCTGAAGCTTTCTTT. It codes for CASSQPTRGSEAFF.